Following are 5 T cell receptor beta chains from one sample sequenced in a study of cytomegalovirus exposure and HLA in healthy donors. The study ran its PCR with 60 Vbeta and 13 Jbeta primers. Libraries were prepared by immunoSEQ multiplex PCR; TCRdb keeps only in-frame clonotypes and omits some of them. The sample records over 150,000 clones, roughly four fifths being singletons. Sequences were obtained from PBMCs. Receptors were obtained from a middle-aged man in good health and CMV-seronegative.

The rearrangement links TRBV6-6 to TRBJ2-1, with D possibly being TRBD2 (6 bases). There are 11 residues in the CDR3. Trimming removed 6 bases at V and 9 bases at J, with 9 bases between. The germline V gene has CDR1 MNHNY and CDR2 SVGAGI (reference sequence). The CDR3 loop reads CASSLSGEQFF. CDR3 nucleotide sequence: TGTGCCAGCAGCCTTAGCGGTGAGCAGTTCTTC.

There are a few counts of this clone. The chain uses TRBV6-5 and TRBJ2-7, with a tentative D call TRBD1 (5 bases). The CDR3 consists of 15 residues. Germline V lookup: CDR1 MNHEY, CDR2 SVGAGI. Trimming removed 0 bases at V and 4 bases at J, with 13 bases between. CDR3 residues: CASSYSRPDKYEQYF. The CDR3 DNA reads TGTGCCAGCAGTTACTCGAGGCCGGACAAATACGAGCAGTACTTC.

CDR3 amino acids: CASSLARTGREKLFF. CDR3 nucleotide sequence: TGTGCCAGCAGCTTGGCCCGGACAGGGAGGGAAAAACTGTTTTTT. V and J are TRBV5-6 and TRBJ1-4, with 8 bases that match TRBD1. The CDR3 runs to 15 residues. V shed 0 bases, J shed 8 bases, and the junction held 6 bases outside the gene matches. Per the germline V gene, CDR1 is SGHDT and CDR2 is YYEEEE.

The chain has TRBV2 and TRBJ2-5; D ambiguous. The CDR3 sequence is 14 residues long. CDR1 and CDR2 (germline): SNHLY, FYNNEI. Trimming took off 5 bases at V and 2 bases at J, with 12 bases between the two ends. The CDR3 is CASSLFQTQETQYF. CDR3 in DNA: TGTGCCAGCAGTCTCTTCCAGACTCAAGAGACCCAGTACTTC.

The gene calls are TRBV5-1 and TRBJ2-3; weak D call: TRBD2 (6 bases). Germline CDR1 SGHRS, CDR2 YFSETQ. Trimming shortened V by 0 bases and J by 0 bases, and 8 bases separated the two germline ends. The CDR3 has 15 residues. The CDR3 protein is CASSLAGVSTDTQYF. The CDR3 DNA follows: TGCGCCAGCAGCTTGGCGGGAGTTAGCACAGATACGCAGTATTTT.